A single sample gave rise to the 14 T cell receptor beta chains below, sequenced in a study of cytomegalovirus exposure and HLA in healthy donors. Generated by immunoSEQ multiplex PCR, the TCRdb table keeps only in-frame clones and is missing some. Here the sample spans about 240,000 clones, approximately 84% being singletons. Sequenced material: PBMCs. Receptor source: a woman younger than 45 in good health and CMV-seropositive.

The CDR3 bases are TGTGCCTGGAGTGTACTTGCTAGGGGGCTCGACGAGCAGTACTTC. Its protein product is CAWSVLARGLDEQYF. The rearrangement uses TRBV30 and TRBJ2-7, with 7 bases aligning to TRBD1. V shed 0 bases and J 5 bases; nucleotides not matched to a gene: 10. The CDR3 covers 15 residues. In germline, CDR1 is GTSNPN, CDR2 SVGIG (reference sequence).

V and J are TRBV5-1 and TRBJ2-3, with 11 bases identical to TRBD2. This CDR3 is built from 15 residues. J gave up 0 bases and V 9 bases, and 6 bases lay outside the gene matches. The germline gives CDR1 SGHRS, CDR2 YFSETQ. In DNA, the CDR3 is TGCGCCACCTCGACTAGCGGGGATAGCACAGATACGCAGTATTTT. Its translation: CATSTSGDSTDTQYF.

CDR3 DNA: TGTGCCAGCAGTGAACTATTTGAGACAGGGGGCACTGAAGCTTTCTTT. This encodes CASSELFETGGTEAFF. This chain joins TRBV25-1 and TRBJ1-1; 9 nucleotides match TRBD1. After removal of 2 bases from V and 4 bases from J, the junction contained 8 bases not matched to a gene. Germline CDR1 and CDR2: MGHDK and SYGVNS. The CDR3 runs to 16 residues.

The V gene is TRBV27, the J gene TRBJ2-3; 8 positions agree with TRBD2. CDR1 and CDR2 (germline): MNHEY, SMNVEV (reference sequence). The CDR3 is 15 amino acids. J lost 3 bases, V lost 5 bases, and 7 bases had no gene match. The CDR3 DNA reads TGTGCCAGCAGTCTTTGGAGCGGGAGAACAGATACGCAGTATTTT. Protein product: CASSLWSGRTDTQYF.

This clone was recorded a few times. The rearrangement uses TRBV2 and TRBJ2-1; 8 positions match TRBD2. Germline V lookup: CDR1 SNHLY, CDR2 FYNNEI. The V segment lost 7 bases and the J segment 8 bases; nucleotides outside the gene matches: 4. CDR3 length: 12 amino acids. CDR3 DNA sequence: TGTGCCAGCACGGGAGGGCCCCATGAGCAGTTCTTC. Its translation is CASTGGPHEQFF.

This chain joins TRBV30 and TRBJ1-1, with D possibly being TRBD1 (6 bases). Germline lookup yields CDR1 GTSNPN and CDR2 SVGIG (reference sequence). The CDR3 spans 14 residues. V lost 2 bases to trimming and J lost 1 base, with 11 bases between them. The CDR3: CAWSWGLWNTEAFF. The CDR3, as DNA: TGTGCCTGGAGTTGGGGGCTCTGGAACACTGAAGCTTTCTTT.

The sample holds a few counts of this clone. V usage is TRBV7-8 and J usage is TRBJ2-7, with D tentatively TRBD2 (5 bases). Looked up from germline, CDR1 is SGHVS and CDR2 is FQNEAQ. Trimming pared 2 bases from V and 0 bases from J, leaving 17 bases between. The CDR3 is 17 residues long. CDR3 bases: TGTGCCAGCAGCTTACGCTCCTTAGCGCTAAGCTCCTACGAGCAGTACTTC. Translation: CASSLRSLALSSYEQYF.

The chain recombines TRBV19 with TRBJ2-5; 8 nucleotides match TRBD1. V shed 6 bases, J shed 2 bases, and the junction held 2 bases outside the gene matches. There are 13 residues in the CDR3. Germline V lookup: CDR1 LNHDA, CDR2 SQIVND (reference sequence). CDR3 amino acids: CASSRGRQETQYF. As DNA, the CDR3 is TGTGCCAGTAGCAGGGGGCGGCAAGAGACCCAGTACTTC.

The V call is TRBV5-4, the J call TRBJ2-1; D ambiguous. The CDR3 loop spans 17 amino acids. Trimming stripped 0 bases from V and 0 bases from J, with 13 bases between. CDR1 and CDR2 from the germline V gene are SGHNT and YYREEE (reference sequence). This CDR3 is CASSLGGAQSSYNEQFF. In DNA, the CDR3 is TGTGCCAGCAGCTTGGGTGGAGCCCAAAGCTCCTACAATGAGCAGTTCTTC.

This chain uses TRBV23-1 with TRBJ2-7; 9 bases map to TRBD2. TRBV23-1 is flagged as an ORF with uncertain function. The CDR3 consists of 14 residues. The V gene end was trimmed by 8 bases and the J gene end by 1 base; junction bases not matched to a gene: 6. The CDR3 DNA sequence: TGCGCCAGCCGTTCTAGCGGGATTTCCTACGAGCAGTACTTC. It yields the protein CASRSSGISYEQYF.

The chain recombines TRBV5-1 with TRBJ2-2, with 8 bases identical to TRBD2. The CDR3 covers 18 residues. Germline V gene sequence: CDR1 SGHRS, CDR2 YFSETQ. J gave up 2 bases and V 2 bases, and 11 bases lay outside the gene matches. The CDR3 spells CASSFAPLAGFNTGELFF. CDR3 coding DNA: TGCGCCAGCAGCTTTGCACCTTTAGCGGGATTTAACACCGGGGAGCTGTTTTTT.

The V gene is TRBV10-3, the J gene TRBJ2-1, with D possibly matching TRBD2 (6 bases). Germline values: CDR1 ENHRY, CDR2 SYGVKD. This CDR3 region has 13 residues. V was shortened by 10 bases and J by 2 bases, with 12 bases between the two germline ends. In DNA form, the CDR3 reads TGTGCCACCCTTAGCGGAACCTACAATGAGCAGTTCTTC. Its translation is CATLSGTYNEQFF.

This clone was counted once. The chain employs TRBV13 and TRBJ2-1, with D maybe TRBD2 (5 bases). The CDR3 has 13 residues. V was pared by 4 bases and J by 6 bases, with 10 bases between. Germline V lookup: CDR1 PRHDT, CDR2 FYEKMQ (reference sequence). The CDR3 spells CASSYGGLNEQFF. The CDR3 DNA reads TGTGCCAGCAGCTACGGCGGACTCAATGAGCAGTTCTTC.

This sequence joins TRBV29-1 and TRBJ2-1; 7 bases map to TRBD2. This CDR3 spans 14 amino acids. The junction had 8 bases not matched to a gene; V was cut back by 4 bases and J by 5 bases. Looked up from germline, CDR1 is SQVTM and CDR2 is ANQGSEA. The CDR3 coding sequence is TGCAGCGTTGGGGATGGGGGAGGGAACAATGAGCAGTTCTTC. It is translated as CSVGDGGGNNEQFF.